This T cell receptor (beta chain) was sequenced for a study of T cell changes during pregnancy in multiple sclerosis. Trimming cost V 4 bases and J 5 bases, with 14 bases left between them. The germline V gene has CDR1 SEHNR and CDR2 FQNEAQ (reference sequence). This CDR3 comprises 15 residues. The table came from immunoSEQ multiplex PCR; TCRdb's copy has only in-frame clones and leaves some out. The sample has tens of thousands of clones; 75% to 95% are singletons. This clonotype originated in a female donor with multiple sclerosis, enrolled in a pregnancy study. The specimen was CD4+ T cells from peripheral blood mononuclear cells, collected in the second trimester of pregnancy. The chain has TRBV7-9 and TRBJ2-2, with D possibly being TRBD1 (5 bases). DNA of the CDR3: TGTGCCAGCAGCTCCAACTTAAGGGGTACCGGGGAGCTGTTTTTT. It yields the protein CASSSNLRGTGELFF.